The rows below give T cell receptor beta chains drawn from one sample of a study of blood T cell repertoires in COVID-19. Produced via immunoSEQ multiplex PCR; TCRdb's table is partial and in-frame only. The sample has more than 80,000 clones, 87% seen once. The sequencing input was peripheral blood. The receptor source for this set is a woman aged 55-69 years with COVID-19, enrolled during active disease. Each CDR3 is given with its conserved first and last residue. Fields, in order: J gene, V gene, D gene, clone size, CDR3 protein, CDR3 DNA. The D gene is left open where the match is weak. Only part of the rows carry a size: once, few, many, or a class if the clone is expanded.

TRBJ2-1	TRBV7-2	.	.	CASSWGDGDDEQFF	TGTGCCAGCAGCTGGGGGGACGGGGACGATGAGCAGTTCTTC
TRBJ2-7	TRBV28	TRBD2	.	CASSTPGGSYEQYF	TGTGCCAGCAGTACCCCGGGGGGGTCCTACGAGCAGTACTTC
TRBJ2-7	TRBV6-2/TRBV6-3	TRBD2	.	CASSYSTGGAYEQYF	TGTGCCAGCAGTTACTCGACCGGGGGGGCCTACGAGCAGTACTTC
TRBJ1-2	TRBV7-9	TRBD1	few	CASSLSVTGVYGYTF	TGTGCCAGCAGCTTATCCGTGACAGGGGTATATGGCTACACCTTC
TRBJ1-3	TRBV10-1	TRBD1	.	CASSEDRGHQRNTIYF	TGCGCCAGCAGTGAGGACAGGGGGCATCAGCGGAACACCATATATTTT
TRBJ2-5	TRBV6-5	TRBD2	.	CASKLAGVETQYF	TGTGCCAGCAAGCTAGCGGGGGTTGAGACCCAGTACTTC
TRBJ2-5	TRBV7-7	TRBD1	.	CASSFGRDRGQETQYF	TGTGCCAGCAGCTTCGGCCGGGACAGGGGTCAAGAGACCCAGTACTTC
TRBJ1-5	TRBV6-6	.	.	CASSYYAESNQPQHF	TGTGCCAGCAGTTACTATGCGGAGAGCAATCAGCCCCAGCATTTT
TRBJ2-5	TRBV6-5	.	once	CASSRRSETQYF	TGTGCCAGCAGCCGGAGATCAGAGACCCAGTACTTC
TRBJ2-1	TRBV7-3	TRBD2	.	CASSPQPLGHPGLLQNNEQFF	TGTGCCAGTTCCCCCCAACCCCTCGGACACCCGGGACTACTTCAGAACAATGAGCAGTTCTTC
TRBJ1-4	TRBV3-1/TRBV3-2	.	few	CASSLDSNEKLFF	TGTGCCAGCAGCCTTGACAGTAATGAAAAACTGTTTTTT
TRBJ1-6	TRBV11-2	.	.	CASSVASTGYNSPLHF	TGTGCCAGCAGCGTCGCTTCTACGGGCTATAATTCACCCCTCCACTTT
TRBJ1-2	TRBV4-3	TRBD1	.	CASSQVWDRDIGYTF	TGCGCCAGCAGCCAAGTTTGGGACAGGGATATTGGCTACACCTTC
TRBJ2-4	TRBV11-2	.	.	CASSFGGGSIQYF	TGTGCCAGCAGCTTCGGAGGAGGGAGCATTCAGTACTTC
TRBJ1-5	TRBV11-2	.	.	CASSLDRVNGPQHF	TGTGCCAGCAGCTTAGATCGAGTGAACGGGCCCCAGCATTTT
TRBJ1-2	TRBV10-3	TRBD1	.	CAISGTGVIGGYTF	TGTGCCATCAGTGGAACAGGGGTAATTGGCGGCTACACCTTC
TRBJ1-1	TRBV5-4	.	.	CASSLSQVNTEAFF	TGTGCCAGCAGCTTGAGCCAGGTGAACACTGAAGCTTTCTTT
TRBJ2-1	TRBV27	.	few	CASSFKPSNEQFF	TGTGCCAGCAGTTTCAAGCCAAGCAATGAGCAGTTCTTC
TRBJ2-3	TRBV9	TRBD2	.	CASSARSGASTDTQYF	TGTGCCAGCAGCGCTCGAAGCGGGGCTTCCACAGATACGCAGTATTTT
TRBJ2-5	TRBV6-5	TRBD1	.	CASGKTGVETQYF	TGTGCCAGCGGAAAAACAGGGGTAGAGACCCAGTACTTC
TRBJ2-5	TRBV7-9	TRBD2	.	CASSRGLAGRQETQYF	TGTGCCAGCAGCAGGGGACTAGCGGGGAGACAAGAGACCCAGTACTTC
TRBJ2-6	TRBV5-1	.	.	CASSLASIRGIPSGANVLTF	TGCGCCAGCAGCTTGGCGTCTATCAGGGGCATTCCCTCTGGGGCCAACGTCCTGACTTTC
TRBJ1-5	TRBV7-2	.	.	CASSFYSNQPQHF	TGTGCCAGCAGCTTTTATAGCAATCAGCCCCAGCATTTT
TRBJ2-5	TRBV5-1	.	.	CASRRGPQETQYF	TGCGCCAGCAGGCGGGGGCCACAAGAGACCCAGTACTTC
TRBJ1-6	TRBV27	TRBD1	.	CASLDRAFYNSPLHF	TGTGCCAGTCTGGACAGGGCTTTCTATAATTCACCCCTCCACTTT
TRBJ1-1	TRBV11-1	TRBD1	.	CASSAGQGGMNTEAFF	TGTGCCAGCAGCGCAGGACAGGGGGGCATGAACACTGAAGCTTTCTTT